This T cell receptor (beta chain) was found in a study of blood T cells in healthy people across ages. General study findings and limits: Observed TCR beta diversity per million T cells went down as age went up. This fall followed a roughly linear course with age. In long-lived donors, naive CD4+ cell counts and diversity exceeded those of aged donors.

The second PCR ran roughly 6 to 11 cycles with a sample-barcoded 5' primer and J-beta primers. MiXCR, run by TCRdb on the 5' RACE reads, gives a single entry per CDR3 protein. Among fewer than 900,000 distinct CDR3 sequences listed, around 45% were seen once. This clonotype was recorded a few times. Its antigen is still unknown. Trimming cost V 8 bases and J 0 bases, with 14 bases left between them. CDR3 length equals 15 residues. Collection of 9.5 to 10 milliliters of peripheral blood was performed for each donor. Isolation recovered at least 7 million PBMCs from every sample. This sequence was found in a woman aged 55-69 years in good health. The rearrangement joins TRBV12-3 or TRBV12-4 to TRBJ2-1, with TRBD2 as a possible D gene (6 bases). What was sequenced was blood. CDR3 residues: CASRPSASSYNEQFF. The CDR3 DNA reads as TGTGCCAGCCGCCCTAGCGCAAGCTCCTACAATGAGCAGTTCTTC.